One sample yielded the 26 T cell receptor beta chains listed below, sequenced in a study of blood T cell repertoires in COVID-19. The assay was immunoSEQ multiplex PCR, and TCRdb's table has in-frame clones only and misses some. The table lists 150,000 to 200,000 clones, about 81% of them singletons. The sequenced material came from peripheral blood. The receptors shown here come from a human donor in a cohort sampled during active COVID-19.

The V and J genes are TRBV6-5 and TRBJ2-7; 7 bases fit TRBD1. The J segment lost 5 bases and the V segment lost 6 bases, leaving 4 bases of the junction unmatched. The CDR3 totals 12 residues. The germline gives CDR1 MNHEY, CDR2 SVGAGI. CDR3 DNA sequence: TGTGCCAGCAGAACAACAGGGGACGAGCAGTACTTC. It is translated as CASRTTGDEQYF.

The chain combines TRBV10-3 with TRBJ2-5; the match to TRBD2 covers 10 bases. In germline, CDR1 is ENHRY, CDR2 SYGVKD. The CDR3 extends over 17 amino acids. CDR3 sequence: CATAIAGGQNPQETQYF. The CDR3 DNA is TGTGCTACGGCGATAGCGGGAGGTCAAAACCCCCAAGAGACCCAGTACTTC.

This clone showed up just once. The rearrangement joins TRBV15 to TRBJ2-3; 8 bases are a match to TRBD2. This CDR3 has 17 amino acids. Germline V CDR1 and CDR2: LNHNV, YYDKDF (reference sequence). V was clipped by 0 bases and J by 4 bases; unmatched bases: 9. CDR3 loop: CATSRDGGGGYADTQYF. The CDR3 coding sequence is TGTGCCACCAGCAGAGATGGTGGCGGGGGGTATGCAGATACGCAGTATTTT.

The CDR3 sequence is CASSLGAGGGDEQYF. The CDR3 DNA follows: TGCGCCAGCAGCCTTGGAGCGGGGGGGGGCGACGAGCAGTACTTC. V and J are TRBV4-1 and TRBJ2-7, with TRBD2 matching 10 bases. This CDR3 has 15 residues. The germline V gene encodes CDR1 MGHRA and CDR2 YSYEKL. With 4 bases clipped from V and 5 bases from J, the junction kept 8 bases outside the gene matches.

This rearrangement joins TRBV29-1 to TRBJ1-1; 8 positions agree with TRBD1. After removal of 3 bases from V and 4 bases from J, the junction contained 4 bases not matched to a gene. The length of the CDR3 is 13 residues. Germline values: CDR1 SQVTM, CDR2 ANQGSEA. Written as DNA, the CDR3 is TGCAGCGTTGAGGACAGGGTAAGCACTGAAGCTTTCTTT. Its translation: CSVEDRVSTEAFF.

This clone showed up just once. V and J are TRBV4-3 and TRBJ1-6, with TRBD1 matching 8 bases. Germline assignment: CDR1 LGHNA and CDR2 YSLEER. V lost 0 bases and J lost 3; bases outside the gene matches: 7. CDR3 length: 18 residues. DNA of the CDR3: TGCGCCAGCAGCCAAGATCGACCGGACAGGGTCTATAATTCACCCCTCCACTTT. This sequence encodes CASSQDRPDRVYNSPLHF.

The V gene is TRBV27, the J gene TRBJ1-5; TRBD1 aligns across 7 bases. Per the germline V gene, CDR1 is MNHEY and CDR2 is SMNVEV (reference sequence). Trimming cost V 4 bases and J 7 bases; bases outside gene matches: 4. This CDR3 has 13 residues. CDR3 DNA sequence: TGTGCCAGCAGTTCTCAACAGGGGCAGCCCCAGCATTTT. It specifies CASSSQQGQPQHF.

The V gene is TRBV6-2 or TRBV6-3, the J gene TRBJ2-7; D might be TRBD2 (5 bases). V was clipped by 5 bases and J by 3 bases, with 14 bases between them. Germline V lookup: CDR1 MNHEY, CDR2 SVGEGT. The CDR3 has 14 residues. CDR3 in amino acids: CASSMERARYEQYF. DNA of the CDR3: TGTGCCAGCAGTATGGAGAGGGCTCGCTACGAGCAGTACTTC.

This chain uses TRBV6-2 or TRBV6-3 with TRBJ2-3; 8 bases map to TRBD2. The J segment lost 4 bases and the V segment lost 2 bases, leaving 5 bases of the junction unmatched. Germline CDR1 is MNHEY and CDR2 is SVGEGT. This CDR3 is 15 amino acids long. CDR3 DNA sequence: TGTGCCAGCAGTTACCCTGGAGCGGGGGCAGATACGCAGTATTTT. Its translation is CASSYPGAGADTQYF.

This chain connects TRBV5-8 to TRBJ2-3; D is ambiguous. The V and J ends lost 5 bases and 2 bases respectively, with 6 bases between them. This CDR3 comprises 12 residues. In germline, CDR1 is SGHTS, CDR2 YDEGEE. The CDR3 DNA reads TGTGCCAGCAGTTTTAACACAGATACGCAGTATTTT. Translated, it gives CASSFNTDTQYF.

The V call is TRBV19, the J call TRBJ2-4; 9 positions match TRBD2. The germline V gene has CDR1 LNHDA and CDR2 SQIVND (reference sequence). CDR3 length: 17 amino acids. V gave up 2 bases and J gave up 0 bases; unmatched junction bases: 5. DNA for the CDR3: TGTGCCAGTAGTATAAGGGCTAGCGGGGTAGCCAAAAACATTCAGTACTTC. Residues: CASSIRASGVAKNIQYF.

CDR3 amino acids: CASSSTLAGSTDTQYF. The CDR3 nucleotides are TGTGCCAGCAGCTCGACCTTAGCGGGGTCCACAGATACGCAGTATTTT. This chain uses TRBV13 with TRBJ2-3, with 8 bases lining up with TRBD2. Trimming took 4 bases from V and 2 from J; bases not matched to a gene: 8. The germline gives CDR1 PRHDT, CDR2 FYEKMQ (reference sequence). This CDR3 has 16 amino acids.

The chain uses TRBV10-1 and TRBJ2-1; 10 bases are shared with TRBD2. This CDR3 comprises 14 residues. After removal of 7 bases from V and 8 bases from J, the junction contained 8 bases not matched to a gene. CDR1 and CDR2 (germline): WNHNN, SYGVQD (reference sequence). CDR3 in amino acids: CASITSGKGDEQFF. As DNA, the CDR3 is TGCGCCAGCATTACTAGCGGGAAGGGCGATGAGCAGTTCTTC.

The chain links TRBV6-2 or TRBV6-3 to TRBJ1-1; TRBD1 matches 8 bases. The CDR3 is 15 residues long. The V gene's germline CDR1 is MNHEY and CDR2 SVGEGT. After removal of 2 bases from V and 0 bases from J, the junction contained 2 bases not matched to a gene. In nucleotides, the CDR3 is TGTGCCAGCAGTTACCCACAGGGGGTGAACACTGAAGCTTTCTTT. Amino acids: CASSYPQGVNTEAFF.

V gene TRBV6-5 combines with J gene TRBJ1-2; 8 bases fit TRBD1. CDR3 size: 12 residues. The V and J ends lost 10 bases and 2 bases, in that order; junction bases with no gene match: 3. CDR1 and CDR2 from the germline V gene are MNHEY and SVGAGI. The CDR3 spells CATSGGNYGYTF. The CDR3 nucleotides are TGTGCCACCTCAGGGGGCAACTATGGCTACACCTTC.

The chain has TRBV5-4 and TRBJ2-2, with D maybe TRBD1 (8 bases). With 0 bases removed from V and 6 bases from J, the gap between germline ends came to 12 bases. Germline loops: CDR1 SGHNT, CDR2 YYREEE (reference sequence). The CDR3 totals 15 residues. The CDR3 bases are TGTGCCAGCAGCTTGGTTACAGGGGGGGCCGGGGAGCTGTTTTTT. Translated, it gives CASSLVTGGAGELFF.

The V and J genes are TRBV7-8 and TRBJ2-3, with a possible D match to TRBD1 (5 bases). The CDR3 length is 16 residues. V shed 0 bases and J shed 0 bases, with 10 bases lying between them. Germline loops: CDR1 SGHVS, CDR2 FQNEAQ. The CDR3 reads CASSLAAGLSTDTQYF. The CDR3 nucleotides read TGTGCCAGCAGCTTAGCGGCAGGGTTAAGCACAGATACGCAGTATTTT.

The V call is TRBV12-3 or TRBV12-4, the J call TRBJ1-2, with 7 nucleotides matching TRBD1. J lost 6 bases, V lost 6 bases, and 7 bases had no gene match. This CDR3 has 13 residues. As DNA, the CDR3 is TGTGCCAGCAGCCGAACAGGGGAAAATGGCTACACCTTC. This codes for CASSRTGENGYTF.

This clone has only a few counts. The gene calls are TRBV10-2 and TRBJ2-7; D is unclear. Trimming cost V 6 bases and J 2 bases, with 11 bases left between them. The V gene's germline CDR1 is WSHSY and CDR2 SAAADI. The CDR3 sequence is 13 residues long. CDR3 region: CASRGTATYEQYF. Here the CDR3 DNA reads TGCGCCAGCAGAGGCACAGCCACCTACGAGCAGTACTTC.

The rearrangement links TRBV7-9 to TRBJ1-1; 8 bases are shared with TRBD1. Germline V CDR1 and CDR2: SEHNR, FQNEAQ (reference sequence). The CDR3 covers 14 residues. Trimming at V came to 5 bases and at J to 1 base, leaving 3 bases not matched to a gene. For the CDR3, the DNA is TGTGCCAGCAGCCCGGACAGGGAGAACACTGAAGCTTTCTTT. Amino acids: CASSPDRENTEAFF.

The rearrangement uses TRBV9 and TRBJ2-3, with 8 bases lining up with TRBD2. This CDR3 has 16 residues. CDR1 and CDR2 from the germline V gene are SGDLS and YYNGEE. V lost 0 bases to trimming and J lost 4 bases; unmatched junction nucleotides: 7. The CDR3: CASSVGVGGAPDTQYF. The CDR3, as DNA: TGTGCCAGCAGCGTAGGGGTCGGGGGGGCCCCAGATACGCAGTATTTT. The whole variable domain, filled in from reference TRBV9 and TRBJ2-3, reads DSGVTQTPKHLITATGQRVTLRCSPRSGDLSVYWYQQSLDQGLQFLIQYYNGEERAKGNILERFSAQQFPDLHSELNLSSLELGDSALYFCASSVGVGGAPDTQYFGPGTRLTVL.

The gene calls are TRBV5-1 and TRBJ2-7, with D possibly being TRBD1 (6 bases). Trimming took 1 base from V and 1 from J, leaving 12 bases between them. This CDR3 has 15 residues. Germline V gene lookup returns CDR1 SGHRS and CDR2 YFSETQ. CDR3 nucleotide sequence: TGCGCCAGCAGCTTGATACAGGGTGCTTCCTACGAGCAGTACTTC. Residues: CASSLIQGASYEQYF.

This rearrangement joins TRBV9 to TRBJ1-3, with TRBD1 matching 8 bases. The CDR3 runs 15 residues. The J segment lost 0 bases and the V segment lost 3 bases, leaving 2 bases of the junction unmatched. The germline V gene has CDR1 SGDLS and CDR2 YYNGEE. This CDR3 is CASSGGQGSGNTIYF. CDR3 sequence (DNA): TGTGCCAGCAGCGGCGGACAGGGCTCTGGAAACACCATATATTTT.

The gene calls are TRBV29-1 and TRBJ2-7; 9 bases align to TRBD1. The CDR3 is made up of 13 amino acids. The trim removed 6 bases at V and 3 bases at J, leaving 6 bases unmatched. Germline V lookup: CDR1 SQVTM, CDR2 ANQGSEA. CDR3 loop: CSVPGTGYYEQYF. The CDR3 DNA follows: TGCAGCGTCCCCGGGACAGGGTACTACGAGCAGTACTTC.

V gene TRBV19 combines with J gene TRBJ2-1; 10 nucleotides match TRBD2. CDR3 length: 14 amino acids. Germline CDR1 reads LNHDA; CDR2 reads SQIVND (reference sequence). The junction had 2 bases not matched to a gene; V was cut back by 7 bases and J by 2 bases. The CDR3 DNA reads TGTGCCAGTAATAGCGGGAGGACCTACAATGAGCAGTTCTTC. Its protein is CASNSGRTYNEQFF. Combining the CDR3 with reference TRBV19 and TRBJ2-1 gives the whole variable domain DGGITQSPKYLFRKEGQNVTLSCEQNLNHDAMYWYRQDPGQGLRLIYYSQIVNDFQKGDIAEGYSVSREKKESFPLTVTSAQKNPTAFYLCASNSGRTYNEQFFGPGTRLTVL.

This clone has a count of ten or more. The chain is built from TRBV7-3 and TRBJ2-3, with 7 bases aligning to TRBD2. The germline V gene has CDR1 SGHTA and CDR2 FQGTGA. V gave up 4 bases and J gave up 3 bases; unmatched junction bases: 10. The CDR3 totals 16 residues. The CDR3 loop reads CASSSARLAATDTQYF. The CDR3, as DNA: TGTGCCAGCAGCTCGGCGAGACTAGCAGCGACAGATACGCAGTATTTT.